This TCR beta chain originates from a study of CD8+ T cells in alopecia areata. Reverse transcribed after extraction, RNA yielded cDNA as the sequencing template. Produced via immunoSEQ multiplex PCR; TCRdb's table is partial and in-frame only. The data hold roughly 46,000 clones, with roughly 65% observed a single time. V lost 3 bases and J 10 bases, leaving 15 bases between the germline ends. The CDR3 covers 12 residues. Germline CDR1 SQVTM, CDR2 ANQGSEA. The treatment denotes: oral pan-JAK inhibitor, 5-10 mg twice daily. This clone showed up just a few times. The specimen was CD8+ T cells sorted from blood, collected at week 4, from a patient treated with tofacitinib. The J gene is TRBJ1-2, the V gene TRBV29-1; a possible D gene is TRBD1 (5 bases). The receptor was derived from a human donor with alopecia areata. The CDR3 DNA reads as TGCAGCGTTGAGGGAAACGGGGCCCACTACACCTTC. Its translation is CSVEGNGAHYTF.